This TCR beta chain comes out of a study of T cells in Graves' hyperthyroidism and ophthalmopathy (dated by TCRdb to the late 2010s). In terms of the full investigation: Peripheral blood was sampled at the time of initial diagnosis, prior to any treatment. A discovery cohort of approximately 97 patients, roughly 45 with Graves' ophthalmopathy and 55 to 60 with stable Graves' hyperthyroidism, was used to find distinguishing TCR V-J signatures. Prospective prediction of ophthalmopathy was tested in an independent validation cohort of fewer than 20 hyperthyroidism patients and 15 to 17 patients who later progressed to ophthalmopathy. The 95 to 100 discovery patients were randomly split 7:3 into training and test sets. In about 6 Graves' hyperthyroidism patients, the study also compared T-cell repertoires from thyroid tissue with T-cell repertoires from blood. Once sampling was done, hyperthyroidism patients were given methimazole at a starting dose of 30 mg daily, whereas ophthalmopathy patients were given high-dose intravenous methylprednisolone. The paper describes TCR Vbeta CDR3 sequencing of about 140 peripheral blood samples, made up of some 42 ophthalmopathy patients, some 76 hyperthyroidism patients and some 17 progressor patients. What the study reported, not specific to this receptor: No statistical method was used to fix the sample size in advance, and group allocation was not hidden from the investigators. Most expanded thyroid clonotypes (frequency above 0.001) were also detected in blood, suggesting blood repertoires may reflect thyroid immune responses. During validation, the model predicted progression to ophthalmopathy a median of around 6 months ahead of onset, with just under 71% sensitivity and 72.22% specificity. In cross-validation, a model built on a 13 V-J signature told ophthalmopathy apart from stable hyperthyroidism with approximately 90% sensitivity and roughly 81% specificity, and in testing the same model reached 80%/75%.

The TCR beta CDR3 regions were amplified from the RNA transcripts. For the first round of RT-PCR on the TCR CDR3, the HTBI primer set was used together with the Qiagen OneStep RT-PCR kit. Libraries were constructed in a second round of multiplex PCR, after which size selection and purification were carried out. Paired-end sequencing of the libraries was performed with 100 bp reads on an Illumina HiSeq2000. In the source study's methods: SOAPnuke was used to process the raw data, with reads discarded if the reads contained adapters or uncalled bases, had a mean Phred below 15, or lacked an exact constant-primer or identifier match. COPE v1.2.5 was used to merge high-quality paired reads, and clonotypes were defined as unique nucleotide sequences. Clonotypes were aligned to IMGT TRBV, TRBD and TRBJ reference segments using MiTCR v1.1. Only V-J combinations with frequency above 0.0001, covering roughly 99% of repertoires, were analysed. The TCS score was defined as the ratio of F50 (clonal expansion) to E x V (chaos), calculated using BLOSUM62-based TCRdist between CDR3 peptides within each V-J. Welch's t-statistics and random forest reduced around 510 V-J features to some 14, which were used in a naive Bayes classifier (R e1071). TCRdb reprocessing: public reads trimmed at Q25 with fastp, clones called with MiXCR, in-frame beta chains kept. A single entry per CDR3 protein holds the most common genes and DNA from its merged rows. The V and J calls were not made by the authors but by TCRdb's processing. This sample comprises hundreds of thousands of distinct CDR3 sequences, around 16% of them detected only once. Roughly 14% of the sample lies in the top ten.

V is clipped by 0 bases and J by 5 bases, and the sequence between their germline boundaries is 15 bases long. For CDR1 and CDR2, the germline V gene lists MNHEY and SVGAGI. The CDR3 has 16 amino acids, counting the end cysteine and phenylalanine. Only the CDR3 part of the read is kept: 48 bases, read in frame from the first base. Stable Graves' hyperthyroidism was defined as no progression to ophthalmopathy during 18 months of follow-up. The hyperthyroidism patients were between 18 and 65 years old and newly diagnosed, with a disease duration of less than 2 months. Patients with uncontrolled infections, other autoimmune diseases, pregnancy or lactation were excluded. Diagnoses relied on clinical symptoms, serum thyroxine and TRAb, thyroid ultrasound and orbital computed tomography. PBMCs were separated from roughly 9.6 ml of fresh peripheral blood using Ficoll-Paque density gradient centrifugation. Trizol reagent was used to extract total RNA, and RNA quality was then checked on an Agilent 2100 Bioanalyzer.

On this clonotype itself: No antigen is known for it. One base away there is no much larger clone; base qualities are not given.

Recombination linked TRBV6-5 to TRBJ2-3; the D region may be TRBD1 or TRBD2, each matching 5 bases equally. Sequencing input: blood. The sequence came from a woman younger than 35 with Graves' hyperthyroidism. The DNA sequence reads TGTGCCAGCAGTTACTCGAGAAGGGGTCGGGGAGATACGCAGTATTTT. Translated, this gives CASSYSRRGRGDTQYF.